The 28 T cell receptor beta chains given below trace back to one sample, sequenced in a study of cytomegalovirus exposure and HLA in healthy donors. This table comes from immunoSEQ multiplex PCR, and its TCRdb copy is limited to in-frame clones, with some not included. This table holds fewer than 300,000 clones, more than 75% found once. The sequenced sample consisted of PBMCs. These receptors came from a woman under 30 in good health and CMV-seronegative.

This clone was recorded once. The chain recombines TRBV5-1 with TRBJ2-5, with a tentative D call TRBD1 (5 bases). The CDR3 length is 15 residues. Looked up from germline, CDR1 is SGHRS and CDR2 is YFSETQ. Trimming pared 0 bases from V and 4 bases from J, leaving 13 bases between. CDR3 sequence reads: CASSLVSGWGETQYF. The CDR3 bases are TGCGCCAGCAGCTTGGTTTCAGGGTGGGGAGAGACCCAGTACTTC.

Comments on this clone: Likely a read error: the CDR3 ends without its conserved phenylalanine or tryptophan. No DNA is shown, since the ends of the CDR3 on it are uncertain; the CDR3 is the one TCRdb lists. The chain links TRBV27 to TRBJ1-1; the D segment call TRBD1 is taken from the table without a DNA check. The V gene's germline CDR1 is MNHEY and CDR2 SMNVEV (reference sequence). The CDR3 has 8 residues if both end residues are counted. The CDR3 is CACEQGPC.

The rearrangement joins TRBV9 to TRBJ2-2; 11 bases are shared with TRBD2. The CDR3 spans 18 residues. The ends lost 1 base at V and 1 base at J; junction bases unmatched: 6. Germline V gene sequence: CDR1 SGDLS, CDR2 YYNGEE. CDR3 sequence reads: CASSVQLSGRVNTGELFF. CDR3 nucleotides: TGTGCCAGCAGCGTACAGCTTAGCGGGAGGGTGAACACCGGGGAGCTGTTTTTT. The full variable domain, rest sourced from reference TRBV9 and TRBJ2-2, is DSGVTQTPKHLITATGQRVTLRCSPRSGDLSVYWYQQSLDQGLQFLIQYYNGEERAKGNILERFSAQQFPDLHSELNLSSLELGDSALYFCASSVQLSGRVNTGELFFGEGSRLTVL.

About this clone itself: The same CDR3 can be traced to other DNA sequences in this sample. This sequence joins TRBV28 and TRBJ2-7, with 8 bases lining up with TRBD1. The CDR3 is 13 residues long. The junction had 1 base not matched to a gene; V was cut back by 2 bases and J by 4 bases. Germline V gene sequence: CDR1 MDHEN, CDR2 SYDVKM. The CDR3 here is CASSLGQGYEQYF. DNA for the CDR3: TGTGCCAGCAGTTTAGGACAGGGTTACGAGCAGTACTTC.

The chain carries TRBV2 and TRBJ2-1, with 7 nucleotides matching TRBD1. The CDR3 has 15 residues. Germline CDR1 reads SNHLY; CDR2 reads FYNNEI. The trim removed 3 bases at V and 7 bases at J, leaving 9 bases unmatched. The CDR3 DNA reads TGTGCCAGCAGTGATTGGTGGACAGGCAAAAATGAGCAGTTCTTC. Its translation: CASSDWWTGKNEQFF.

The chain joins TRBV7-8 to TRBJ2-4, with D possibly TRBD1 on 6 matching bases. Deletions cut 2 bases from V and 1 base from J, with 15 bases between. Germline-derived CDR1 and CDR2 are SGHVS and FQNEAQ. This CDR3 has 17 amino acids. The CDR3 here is CASSLPIGQPAKNIQYF. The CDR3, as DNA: TGTGCCAGCAGCTTACCTATCGGACAGCCGGCCAAAAACATTCAGTACTTC.

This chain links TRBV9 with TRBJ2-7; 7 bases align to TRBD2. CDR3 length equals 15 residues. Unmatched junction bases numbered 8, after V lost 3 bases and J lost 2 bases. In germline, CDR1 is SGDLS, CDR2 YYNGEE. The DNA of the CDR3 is TGTGCCAGCAGCGCCCCGGATCGGGGGGCCTACGAGCAGTACTTC. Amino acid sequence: CASSAPDRGAYEQYF. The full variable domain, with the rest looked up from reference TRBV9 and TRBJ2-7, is DSGVTQTPKHLITATGQRVTLRCSPRSGDLSVYWYQQSLDQGLQFLIQYYNGEERAKGNILERFSAQQFPDLHSELNLSSLELGDSALYFCASSAPDRGAYEQYFGPGTRLTVT.

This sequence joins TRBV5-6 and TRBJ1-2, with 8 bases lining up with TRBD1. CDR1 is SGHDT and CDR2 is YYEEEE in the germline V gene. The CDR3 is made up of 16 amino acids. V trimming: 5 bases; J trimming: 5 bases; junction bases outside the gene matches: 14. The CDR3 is CASSITDRGGIYGYTF. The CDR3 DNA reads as TGTGCCAGCAGTATAACTGACAGGGGAGGAATTTATGGCTACACCTTC.

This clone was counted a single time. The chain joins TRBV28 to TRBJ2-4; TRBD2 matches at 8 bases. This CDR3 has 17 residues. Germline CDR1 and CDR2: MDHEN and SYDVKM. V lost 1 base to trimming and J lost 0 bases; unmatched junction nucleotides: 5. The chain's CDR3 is CASSLSGLALAKNIQYF. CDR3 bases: TGTGCCAGCAGTTTATCAGGACTAGCCTTAGCCAAAAACATTCAGTACTTC.

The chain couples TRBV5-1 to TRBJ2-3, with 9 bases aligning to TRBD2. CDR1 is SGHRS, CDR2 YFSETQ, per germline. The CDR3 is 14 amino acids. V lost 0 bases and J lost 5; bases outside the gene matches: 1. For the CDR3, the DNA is TGCGCCAGCAGCTTGGAACTAGCGGGAGATACGCAGTATTTT. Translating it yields CASSLELAGDTQYF.

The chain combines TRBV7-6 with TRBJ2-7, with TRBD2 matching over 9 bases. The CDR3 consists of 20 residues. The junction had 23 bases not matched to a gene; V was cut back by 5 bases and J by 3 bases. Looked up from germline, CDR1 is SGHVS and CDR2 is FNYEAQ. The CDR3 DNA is TGTGCCAGCAGCCCCCCCCAGGTCCTAGCGGGATGGGATCCCTACTACGAGCAGTACTTC. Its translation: CASSPPQVLAGWDPYYEQYF.

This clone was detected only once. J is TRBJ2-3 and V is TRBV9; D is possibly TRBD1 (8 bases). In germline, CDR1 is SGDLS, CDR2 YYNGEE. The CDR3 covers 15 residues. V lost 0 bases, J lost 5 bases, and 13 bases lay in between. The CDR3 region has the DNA TGTGCCAGCAGCGTAGATAACAGGGGGGGAGATACGCAGTATTTT. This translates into CASSVDNRGGDTQYF. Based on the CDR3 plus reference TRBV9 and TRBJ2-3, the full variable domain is DSGVTQTPKHLITATGQRVTLRCSPRSGDLSVYWYQQSLDQGLQFLIQYYNGEERAKGNILERFSAQQFPDLHSELNLSSLELGDSALYFCASSVDNRGGDTQYFGPGTRLTVL.

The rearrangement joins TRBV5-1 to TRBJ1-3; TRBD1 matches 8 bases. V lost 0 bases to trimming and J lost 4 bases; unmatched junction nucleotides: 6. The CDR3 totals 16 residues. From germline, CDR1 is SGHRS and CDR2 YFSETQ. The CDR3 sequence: CASSLGQGMGGNTIYF. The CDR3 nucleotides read TGCGCCAGCAGCTTGGGACAGGGGATGGGGGGAAACACCATATATTTT.

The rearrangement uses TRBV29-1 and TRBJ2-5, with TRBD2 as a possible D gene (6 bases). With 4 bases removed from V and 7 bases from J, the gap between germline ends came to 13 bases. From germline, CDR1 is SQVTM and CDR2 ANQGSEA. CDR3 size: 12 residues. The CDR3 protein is CSVGGMRGTQYF. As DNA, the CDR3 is TGCAGCGTTGGCGGGATGAGGGGGACCCAGTACTTC.

CDR3 in amino acids: CASSQAGREMDTQYF. DNA for the CDR3: TGCGCCAGCAGCCAAGCGGGGCGGGAGATGGATACGCAGTATTTT. The V gene is TRBV4-3, the J gene TRBJ2-3; 7 bases line up with TRBD2. The CDR3 totals 15 residues. V lost 1 base to trimming and J lost 6 bases; unmatched junction nucleotides: 7. Germline CDR1 and CDR2: LGHNA and YSLEER.

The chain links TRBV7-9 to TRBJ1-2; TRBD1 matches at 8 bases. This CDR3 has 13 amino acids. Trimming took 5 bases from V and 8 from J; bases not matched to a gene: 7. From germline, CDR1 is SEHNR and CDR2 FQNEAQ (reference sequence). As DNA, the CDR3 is TGTGCCAGCAGCAACGACAGGGGTCGGGGCTACACCTTC. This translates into CASSNDRGRGYTF.

The CDR3 protein is CASSFEGYNQPQHF. In DNA, the CDR3 is TGTGCCAGCAGTTTTGAGGGTTACAATCAGCCCCAGCATTTT. V usage is TRBV28 and J usage is TRBJ1-5; D uncertain. V gave up 3 bases and J gave up 3 bases, with 9 bases separating them. The CDR3 contains 14 residues. Germline values: CDR1 MDHEN, CDR2 SYDVKM.

CDR3: CASSTENQDRGAFF. CDR3 in DNA: TGCGCCAGCAGCACGGAGAACCAGGATAGGGGGGCTTTCTTT. V gene TRBV5-1 combines with J gene TRBJ1-1, with a tentative D call TRBD1 (6 bases). Trimming left V 4 bases short and J 11 bases short, with 21 bases between. This CDR3 is 14 amino acids long. Germline CDR1 is SGHRS and CDR2 is YFSETQ.

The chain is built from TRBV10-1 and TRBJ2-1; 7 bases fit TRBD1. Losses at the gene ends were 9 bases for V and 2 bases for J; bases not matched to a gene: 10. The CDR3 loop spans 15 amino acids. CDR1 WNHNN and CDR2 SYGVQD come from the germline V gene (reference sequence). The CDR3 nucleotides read TGCGCCAGAGGCCAGCAGGGGGTGGCCTACAATGAGCAGTTCTTC. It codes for CARGQQGVAYNEQFF.

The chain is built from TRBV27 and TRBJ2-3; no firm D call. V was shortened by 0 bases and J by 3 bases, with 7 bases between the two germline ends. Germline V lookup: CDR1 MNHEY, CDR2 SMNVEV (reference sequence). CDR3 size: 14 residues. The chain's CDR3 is CASSLSLVTDTQYF. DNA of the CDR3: TGTGCCAGCAGTTTATCCCTAGTTACAGATACGCAGTATTTT.

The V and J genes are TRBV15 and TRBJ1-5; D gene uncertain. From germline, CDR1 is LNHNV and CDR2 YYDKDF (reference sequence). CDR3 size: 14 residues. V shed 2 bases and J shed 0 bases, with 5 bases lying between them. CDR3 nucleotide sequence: TGTGCCACCAGCAGAATAGATAGCAATCAGCCCCAGCATTTT. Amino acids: CATSRIDSNQPQHF.

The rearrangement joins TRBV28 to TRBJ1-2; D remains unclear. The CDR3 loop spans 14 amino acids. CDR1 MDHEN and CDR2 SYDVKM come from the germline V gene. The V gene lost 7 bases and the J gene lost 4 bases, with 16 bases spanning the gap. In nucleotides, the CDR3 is TGTGCCAGCAACGTGGGAGTACCGGCCTATGGCTACACCTTC. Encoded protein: CASNVGVPAYGYTF.

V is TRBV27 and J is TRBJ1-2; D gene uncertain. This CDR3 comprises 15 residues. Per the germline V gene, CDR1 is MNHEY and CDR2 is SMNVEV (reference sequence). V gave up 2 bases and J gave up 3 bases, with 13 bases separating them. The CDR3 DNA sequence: TGTGCCAGCAGTTTAGCCCCACCTCGGGACTATGGCTACACCTTC. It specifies CASSLAPPRDYGYTF.

Here the CDR3 DNA reads TGTGCCAGCAGTTCCAGATCTAATGAAAAACTGTTTTTT. Translation: CASSSRSNEKLFF. The V gene is TRBV25-1, the J gene TRBJ1-4; D is undetermined. The CDR3 length is 13 residues. Germline V gene data show CDR1 as MGHDK and CDR2 as SYGVNS. V was shortened by 5 bases and J by 3 bases, with 7 bases between the two germline ends.

CDR3 nucleotide sequence: TGCGCCAGCAGCTTGGATCCTACAGATACGCAGTATTTT. The encoded protein is CASSLDPTDTQYF. The chain has TRBV5-1 and TRBJ2-3; no clear D. The CDR3 is made up of 13 amino acids. From germline, CDR1 is SGHRS and CDR2 YFSETQ. V shed 0 bases and J shed 3 bases, with 5 bases lying between them.

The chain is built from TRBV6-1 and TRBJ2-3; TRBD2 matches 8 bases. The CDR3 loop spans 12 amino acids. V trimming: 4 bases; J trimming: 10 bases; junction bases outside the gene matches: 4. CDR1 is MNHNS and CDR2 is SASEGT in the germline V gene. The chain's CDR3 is CASSVTGGAQYF. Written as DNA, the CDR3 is TGTGCCAGCAGTGTAACGGGAGGGGCGCAGTATTTT.

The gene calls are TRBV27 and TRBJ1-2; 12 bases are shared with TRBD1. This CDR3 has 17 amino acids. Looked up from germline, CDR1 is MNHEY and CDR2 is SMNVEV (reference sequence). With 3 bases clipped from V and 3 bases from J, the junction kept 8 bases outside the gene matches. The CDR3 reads CASSFGGGTGGYYGYTF. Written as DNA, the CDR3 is TGTGCCAGCAGTTTTGGGGGGGGGACAGGGGGCTACTATGGCTACACCTTC.

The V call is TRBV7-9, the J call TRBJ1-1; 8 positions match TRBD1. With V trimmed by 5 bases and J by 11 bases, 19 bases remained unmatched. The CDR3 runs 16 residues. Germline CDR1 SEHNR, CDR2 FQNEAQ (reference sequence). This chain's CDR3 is CASSPDGGQGARRAFF. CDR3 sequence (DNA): TGTGCCAGCAGCCCCGATGGAGGGCAGGGGGCGAGGCGGGCTTTCTTT. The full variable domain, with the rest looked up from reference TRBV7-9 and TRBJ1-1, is DTGVSQNPRHKITKRGQNVTFRCDPISEHNRLYWYRQTLGQGPEFLTYFQNEAQLEKSRLLSDRFSAERPKGSFSTLEIQRTEQGDSAMYLCASSPDGGQGARRAFFGQGTRLTVV.